One sample yielded the 18 T cell receptor beta chains listed below, sequenced in a study of blood T cells in healthy people across ages. A second roughly 6 to 11 cycle PCR used barcoded and J-beta primers. A single record per CDR3 protein comes from TCRdb applying MiXCR to the 5' RACE reads. The sample carries 1.4 million to 1.5 million distinct CDR3 sequences, approximately 38% recorded once. The sample was blood. The receptors were sampled from a woman younger than 30 in good health.

The chain couples TRBV5-5 to TRBJ1-5, with 8 bases lining up with TRBD1. The V and J ends lost 4 bases and 4 bases, in that order; junction bases with no gene match: 7. The CDR3 has 15 amino acids. Per the germline V gene, CDR1 is SGHKS and CDR2 is YYEKEE (reference sequence). The CDR3 nucleotides read TGTGCCAGCAGCCCTATGGGACAGGCAAATCAGCCCCAGCATTTT. The encoded protein is CASSPMGQANQPQHF.

The rearrangement links TRBV18 to TRBJ2-3; D call uncertain. This CDR3 comprises 15 residues. The germline CDR1 and CDR2 sequences are KGHSH and LQKENI. V gave up 0 bases and J gave up 2 bases, with 9 bases separating them. The CDR3 sequence is CASSPPGIVTDTQYF. The DNA for the CDR3 is TGTGCCAGCTCACCACCAGGGATAGTCACAGATACGCAGTATTTT.

This clonotype was observed a handful of times. The chain couples TRBV7-9 to TRBJ2-3; the match to TRBD1 covers 9 bases. The CDR3 is 15 amino acids. With 1 base clipped from V and 4 bases from J, the junction kept 3 bases outside the gene matches. The V gene's germline CDR1 is SEHNR and CDR2 FQNEAQ (reference sequence). The CDR3 DNA follows: TGTGCCAGCAGCTTAGAGCGACAGGGGGCAGATACGCAGTATTTT. Protein product: CASSLERQGADTQYF.

The J gene is TRBJ2-2, the V gene TRBV6-6; tentative D call: TRBD1 (5 bases). Germline V CDR1 and CDR2: MNHNY, SVGAGI (reference sequence). V was trimmed by 3 bases and J by 3 bases, leaving 11 bases between them. The CDR3 length is 15 residues. Here the CDR3 reads CASSYSDSHTGELFF. CDR3 coding DNA: TGTGCCAGCAGTTATTCTGACAGTCACACCGGGGAGCTGTTTTTT.

As to this clonotype: At one end the junction does not follow the germline gene, possibly because of a read error. The chain has TRBV29-1 and TRBJ2-1, with D tentatively TRBD2 (7 bases). The CDR3 contains 12 residues. CDR1 is SQVTM and CDR2 is ANQGSEA in the germline V gene. The CDR3 is CSAEGGGNGQFF. The CDR3 coding sequence is TGCAGCGCAGAGGGGGGGGGCAATGGGCAGTTCTTC.

This clonotype was picked up a small number of times. The V and J genes are TRBV20-1 and TRBJ2-5; D possibly corresponds to TRBD1 (5 bases). Germline loops: CDR1 DFQATT, CDR2 SNEGSKA (reference sequence). Trimming removed 6 bases from V and 2 bases from J, with 13 bases in between. This CDR3 is 13 amino acids long. The CDR3 DNA sequence: TGCAGTGCCCTTAATTCAGGGCAAGAGACCCAGTACTTC. Amino acids: CSALNSGQETQYF.

The chain uses TRBV2 and TRBJ2-7; 11 bases line up with TRBD2. V dropped 3 bases and J dropped 3; count of bases not matched to a gene: 4. Germline lookup yields CDR1 SNHLY and CDR2 FYNNEI. The CDR3 spans 15 residues. The CDR3 loop reads CASSDLAGGLYEQYF. DNA for the CDR3: TGTGCCAGCAGTGATCTAGCGGGAGGCCTCTACGAGCAGTACTTC. The full variable domain, its missing parts supplied by reference TRBV2 and TRBJ2-7, is EPEVTQTPSHQVTQMGQEVILRCVPISNHLYFYWYRQILGQKVEFLVSFYNNEISEKSEIFDDQFSVERPDGSNFTLKIRSTKLEDSAMYFCASSDLAGGLYEQYFGPGTRLTVT.

V usage is TRBV20-1 and J usage is TRBJ1-6, with unresolved D. This CDR3 contains 15 residues. V was clipped by 4 bases and J by 4 bases, with 14 bases between them. Germline-derived CDR1 and CDR2 are DFQATT and SNEGSKA (reference sequence). The CDR3: CSATFIEDYNSPLHF. In DNA, the CDR3 is TGCAGTGCTACCTTCATAGAGGATTATAATTCACCCCTCCACTTT.

The genes are TRBV5-1 and TRBJ2-1, with D maybe TRBD2 (5 bases). The CDR3 is made up of 15 amino acids. Trimming took 4 bases from V and 2 from J, leaving 13 bases between them. Looked up from germline, CDR1 is SGHRS and CDR2 is YFSETQ. CDR3 loop: CASSRTSTAYNEQFF. The CDR3 bases are TGCGCCAGCAGCCGCACTAGTACCGCCTACAATGAGCAGTTCTTC.

The chain couples TRBV12-3 or TRBV12-4 to TRBJ1-5; D ambiguous. V was trimmed by 4 bases and J by 7 bases, leaving 8 bases between them. This CDR3 is 12 amino acids long. CDR3 coding DNA: TGTGCCAGCAGTTCCCCCCCACAGCCCCAGCATTTT. Its protein is CASSSPPQPQHF.

This clonotype turned up a few times. The V and J genes are TRBV7-6 and TRBJ1-4; possibly TRBD1 for D (6 bases). The V gene lost 0 bases and the J gene lost 8 bases, with 16 bases spanning the gap. The CDR3 length is 16 residues. The germline CDR1 and CDR2 sequences are SGHVS and FNYEAQ. The DNA for the CDR3 is TGTGCCAGCAGCTTAGCTTCGGGGGGGGCTGGGGAAAAACTGTTTTTT. It specifies CASSLASGGAGEKLFF.

The chain couples TRBV7-9 to TRBJ2-1; TRBD2 agrees at 8 bases. The V and J ends lost 6 bases and 5 bases, in that order; junction bases with no gene match: 9. This CDR3 region has 15 residues. The V gene's germline CDR1 is SEHNR and CDR2 FQNEAQ (reference sequence). The CDR3 loop reads CASRLWRGAHNEQFF. The CDR3 DNA reads TGTGCCAGCAGACTCTGGCGGGGGGCCCACAATGAGCAGTTCTTC.

This clonotype was counted a few times. J is TRBJ1-5 and V is TRBV5-5, with D possibly being TRBD1 (5 bases). The V gene's germline CDR1 is SGHKS and CDR2 YYEKEE (reference sequence). This CDR3 is 15 amino acids long. Trimming stripped 0 bases from V and 7 bases from J, with 14 bases between. CDR3 residues: CASSLGGVGYQPQHF. In nucleotides, the CDR3 is TGTGCCAGCAGCTTGGGAGGGGTCGGGTACCAGCCCCAGCATTTT.

This clonotype was seen a few times. The chain couples TRBV6-1 to TRBJ2-1; 14 nucleotides align to TRBD2. CDR1 and CDR2 (germline): MNHNS, SASEGT. The length of the CDR3 is 18 residues. V lost 6 bases and J lost 0; bases outside the gene matches: 7. For the CDR3, the DNA is TGTGCCAGCAGACGACTAGCGGGAGGGTTCAGCTCCTACAATGAGCAGTTCTTC. Translating it yields CASRRLAGGFSSYNEQFF.

This clonotype showed up just once. The genes are TRBV5-1 and TRBJ2-5; TRBD2 is a possible D gene (6 bases). The CDR3 has 15 amino acids. Trimming removed 6 bases at V and 5 bases at J, with 20 bases between. Germline assignment: CDR1 SGHRS and CDR2 YFSETQ. For the CDR3, the DNA is TGCGCCAGCACTCGCCTAGCGATCTCTCGGGAGACCCAGTACTTC. Amino acids: CASTRLAISRETQYF.

Turning to this clonotype: At one boundary the junction diverges from the germline segment, which might be a read error. The CDR3 sequence: CANSLGTGQGAGEQYF. CDR3 nucleotide sequence: TGCGCCAACAGCTTGGGTACAGGACAGGGGGCTGGTGAGCAGTACTTC. This chain joins TRBV5-1 and TRBJ2-7, with 11 bases that match TRBD1. The CDR3 length is 16 residues. CDR1 is SGHRS, CDR2 YFSETQ, per germline.

There are a few counts of this clonotype. J is TRBJ1-2 and V is TRBV6-5, with D tentatively TRBD1 (5 bases). CDR1 MNHEY and CDR2 SVGAGI come from the germline V gene. CDR3 length equals 13 residues. Between the trimmed V and J ends, which lost 10 bases and 2 bases, there was a span of 14 bases. CDR3 nucleotides: TGTGCCATCGCCTTGGGGCCCAACTATGGCTACACCTTC. Translating gives CAIALGPNYGYTF.

This clonotype came up a few times. CDR3 sequence (DNA): TGCAGTGCTAGGGCACAGGGGATTGAAGCTTTCTTT. Amino acid sequence: CSARAQGIEAFF. The chain combines TRBV20-1 with TRBJ1-1; the match to TRBD1 covers 7 bases. CDR1 is DFQATT and CDR2 is SNEGSKA in the germline V gene (reference sequence). J gave up 7 bases and V 3 bases, and 5 bases lay outside the gene matches. The length of the CDR3 is 12 residues.